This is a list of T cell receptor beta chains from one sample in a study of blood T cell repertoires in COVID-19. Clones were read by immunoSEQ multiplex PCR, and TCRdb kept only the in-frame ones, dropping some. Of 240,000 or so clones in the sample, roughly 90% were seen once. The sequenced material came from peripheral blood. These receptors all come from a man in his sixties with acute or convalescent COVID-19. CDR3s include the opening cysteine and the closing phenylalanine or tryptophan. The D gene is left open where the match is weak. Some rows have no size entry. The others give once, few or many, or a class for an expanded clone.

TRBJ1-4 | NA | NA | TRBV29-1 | TGCAGCGCGGACCTGGGGGGGACGGGCGAAAAACTGTTTTTT | CSADLGGTGEKLFF
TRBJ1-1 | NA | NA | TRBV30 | TGTGCCTGGAGTCCGAGAAGCGGGCCGCAAAAGAACACTGAAGCTTTCTTT | CAWSPRSGPQKNTEAFF
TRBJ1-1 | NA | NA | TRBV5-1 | TGCGCCAGCAGCTCTCTGCTGGGGGGGGACACTGAAGCTTTCTTT | CASSSLLGGDTEAFF
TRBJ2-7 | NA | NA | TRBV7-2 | TGTGCCAGCAGCCCCGAGACAGCTGTCCCCTACGAGCAGTACTTC | CASSPETAVPYEQYF
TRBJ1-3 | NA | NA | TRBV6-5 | TGTGCCAGCAGACGACTGATCTCTGGAAACACCATATATTTT | CASRRLISGNTIYF
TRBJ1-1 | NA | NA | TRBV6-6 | TGTGCCAGCAGTTACGGTGCGGTGTTGAACACTGAAGCTTTCTTT | CASSYGAVLNTEAFF
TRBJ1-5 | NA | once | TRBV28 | TGTGCCAGCAGTTCGTTCGACGGGGACAATCAGCCCCAGCATTTT | CASSSFDGDNQPQHF
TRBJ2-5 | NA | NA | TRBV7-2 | TGTGCCAGCAGCTTATCTAATCAAGAGACCCAGTACTTC | CASSLSNQETQYF
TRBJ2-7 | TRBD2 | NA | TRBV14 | TGTGCCAGCAGCCAAGCAGGGACTAGTCGGCACGAGCAGTACTTC | CASSQAGTSRHEQYF
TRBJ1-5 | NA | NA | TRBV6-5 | TGTGCCAGCAGTTATTCCTCCAGAAGCAATCAGCCCCAGCATTTT | CASSYSSRSNQPQHF
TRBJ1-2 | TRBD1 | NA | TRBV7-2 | TGTGCCAGCAGACCCACAGGGGATTTATTCTATGGCTACACCTTC | CASRPTGDLFYGYTF
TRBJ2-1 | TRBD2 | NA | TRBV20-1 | TGCAGTGCTAGTAGTGGTCTAGCGGGATTCAATGAGCAGTTCTTC | CSASSGLAGFNEQFF
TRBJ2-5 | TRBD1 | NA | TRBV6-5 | TGTGCCAGCAGTTGGGGGACAGGGGCACAAGAGACCCAGTACTTC | CASSWGTGAQETQYF
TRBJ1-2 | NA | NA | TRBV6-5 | TGTGCCAGCAGTTACTCCGGCTATGGCTACACCTTC | CASSYSGYGYTF
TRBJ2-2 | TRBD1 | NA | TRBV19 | TGTGCCAGTAGTATTCTAGGCCGGCAGGGGGACGGGGAGCTGTTTTTT | CASSILGRQGDGELFF
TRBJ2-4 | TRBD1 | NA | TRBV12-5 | TGTGCTAGTGGTTTCGGGACAGGGGGCTTGGCCAAAAACATTCAGTACTTC | CASGFGTGGLAKNIQYF
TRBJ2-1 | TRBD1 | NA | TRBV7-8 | TGTGCCAGCAGCAACAGGGGGCGCACCCCCCCATACGAGCAGTTCTTC | CASSNRGRTPPYEQFF
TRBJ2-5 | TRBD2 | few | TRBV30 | TGTGCCTGGAGTGTACCGATTACTAGCGTTCAAGAGACCCAGTACTTC | CAWSVPITSVQETQYF
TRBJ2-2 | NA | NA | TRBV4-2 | TGTGCCAGCAGCCAAGATGCTGGCGGGGCGAACACCGGGGAGCTGTTTTTT | CASSQDAGGANTGELFF
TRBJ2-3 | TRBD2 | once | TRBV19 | TGTGCCAGTAGCCCCAGACTAGCGGCAAGGGATACGCAGTATTTT | CASSPRLAARDTQYF
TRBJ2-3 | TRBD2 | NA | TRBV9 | TGTGCCAGCAGCGTAGGCGGGAGGGCCCCAGATACGCAGTATTTT | CASSVGGRAPDTQYF
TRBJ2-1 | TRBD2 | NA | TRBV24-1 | TGTGCCACCAGTGATAGGAGGACTAGCACAAACAATGGGCAATTCTTC | CATSDRRTSTNNGQFF